The entry below describes one TCR beta chain. This specimen comes from a study of OX40 agonist ivuxolimab in advanced cancers. Blood got drawn at baseline, again on cycle 4 day 1, and then on cycle 7 day 1. The V end was cut by 4 bases, the J end by 0 bases, with 1 base between. Germline-derived CDR1 and CDR2 are LNHDA and SQIVND (reference sequence). The CDR3 consists of 13 residues. Clones were sequenced by immunoSEQ multiplex PCR, and TCRdb holds only the in-frame ones, with some missing. The repertoire includes over 65,000 clones, 90% to 95% of them detected once, and around 0.32% sits in the top ten.

Sequences were derived from CD4+ or CD8+ T cells sorted from blood, sampled in a trial of the OX40 agonist ivuxolimab. The TCR comes from an adult with an advanced solid tumor such as melanoma, head and neck, liver or kidney cancer. This chain uses TRBV19 with TRBJ2-6; D not certain. The CDR3 region is CASSSSGANVLTF. CDR3 bases: TGTGCCAGTAGTAGCTCTGGGGCCAACGTCCTGACTTTC.